This is a list of T cell receptor beta chains from one sample in a study of shared clonotypes between healthy human individuals. This table comes from immunoSEQ multiplex PCR, and its TCRdb copy is limited to in-frame clones, with some not included. The repertoire holds a few million clones, around 93% seen once, with approximately 1.6% in the top ten. The specimen was naive CD8+ T cells from PBMCs. Receptors were obtained from a young man in good health. Some clones in this sample may be carry-over from other donors' samples. Both conserved end residues are trimmed from each CDR3.

j_gene: TRBJ2-6
v_gene: TRBV7-3
CDR3aa: ASSSRQPDFSGANVLT

j_gene: TRBJ2-1
v_gene: TRBV5-1
CDR3aa: ASSLAVAGGGNEQF

j_gene: TRBJ1-3
v_gene: TRBV9
CDR3aa: ASSAWEPGQGRNTIY

j_gene: TRBJ1-5
v_gene: TRBV13
CDR3aa: ASSLGGGTGNQPQH

j_gene: TRBJ1-1
v_gene: TRBV19
CDR3aa: ASSWGYTEAF

j_gene: TRBJ2-7
v_gene: TRBV25-1
CDR3aa: ASSLGREQY

j_gene: TRBJ2-7
v_gene: TRBV29-1
CDR3aa: SASGTSTSYEQY

j_gene: TRBJ2-7
v_gene: TRBV6-9
CDR3aa: ASSSYDRREQY

j_gene: TRBJ1-1
v_gene: TRBV27
CDR3aa: ASRSGTGTWTEAF

j_gene: TRBJ2-1
v_gene: TRBV7-9
CDR3aa: ASSPRPGTSGSTDEQF

j_gene: TRBJ1-5
v_gene: TRBV7-9
CDR3aa: ASSLPDQPQH

j_gene: TRBJ2-7
v_gene: TRBV2
CDR3aa: ATGTANYEQY

j_gene: TRBJ2-3
v_gene: TRBV9
CDR3aa: ASSVVSGGGDTQY

j_gene: .
v_gene: TRBV28
CDR3aa: ASSFRTSGSIDREQY

j_gene: TRBJ1-2
v_gene: TRBV9
CDR3aa: ASSVTQGSLYGYT

j_gene: TRBJ1-6
v_gene: TRBV10-1
CDR3aa: ASSLDRNSPLH

j_gene: TRBJ2-1
v_gene: TRBV12-5
CDR3aa: ASGLRDRPYNEQF

j_gene: TRBJ2-7
v_gene: TRBV7-9
CDR3aa: ASSFGGGLHEQY

j_gene: TRBJ2-1
v_gene: TRBV4-1
CDR3aa: ASSPQPSRGSYNEQF

j_gene: TRBJ1-1
v_gene: TRBV4-1
CDR3aa: ASSQGPGTGVPEAF

j_gene: TRBJ2-1
v_gene: TRBV30
CDR3aa: AYNRVTYDEQF

j_gene: TRBJ2-7
v_gene: TRBV4-1
CDR3aa: ASSERTSGSLYEQY

j_gene: TRBJ1-1
v_gene: TRBV11-2
CDR3aa: ASSLHLGLNTEAF

j_gene: TRBJ2-7
v_gene: TRBV28
CDR3aa: ASSLGYEQY

j_gene: TRBJ2-3
v_gene: TRBV7-9
CDR3aa: ASSLVDTQY

j_gene: TRBJ2-3
v_gene: TRBV28
CDR3aa: ASIQSGTYTDTQY

j_gene: TRBJ1-5
v_gene: TRBV27
CDR3aa: ASSGTGFAQPQH

j_gene: TRBJ2-3
v_gene: TRBV29-1
CDR3aa: SVDTRDRTDTQY

j_gene: TRBJ1-1
v_gene: TRBV4-1
CDR3aa: ASSHPTGSEAF

j_gene: TRBJ2-1
v_gene: TRBV27
CDR3aa: ASSHSGEGDNEQF

j_gene: .
v_gene: TRBV5-6
CDR3aa: ASSPGRSSYEQY

j_gene: TRBJ1-1
v_gene: TRBV25-1
CDR3aa: ASSPPRRSEAF

j_gene: TRBJ2-7
v_gene: TRBV6-6
CDR3aa: ASSYDKDEQY

j_gene: TRBJ1-1
v_gene: TRBV7-6
CDR3aa: ASSLGGGRGTEAF

j_gene: TRBJ2-5
v_gene: TRBV27
CDR3aa: ASSFLGTGRGGQETQY

j_gene: TRBJ2-1
v_gene: TRBV7-8
CDR3aa: ASSFDSMLAGESNEQF

j_gene: TRBJ2-1
v_gene: TRBV11-2
CDR3aa: ASSLDRGTGVTDEQF

j_gene: TRBJ2-1
v_gene: TRBV19
CDR3aa: ASSTSPRNNEQF

j_gene: TRBJ2-1
v_gene: TRBV7-6
CDR3aa: ASSLVVSEQF

j_gene: TRBJ1-5
v_gene: TRBV25-1
CDR3aa: ASSEGSNQPQH

j_gene: TRBJ2-7
v_gene: TRBV6-6
CDR3aa: ASSYSTPFDEQY

j_gene: TRBJ1-5
v_gene: TRBV6-5
CDR3aa: ASSPQGAVYQPQH